This record covers a single T cell receptor (beta chain). PCR employed 60 Vbeta and 13 Jbeta primers. In the authors' workflow: The authors later counted 65 million to 80 million unique TCR beta chains, 9.5 million to 11 million of them shared. Data came from immunoSEQ multiplex PCR; TCRdb stores just in-frame clones and leaves some out. That table furnishes V, J and clone size, whereas the DNA furnished D and trimming. With around 50,000 clones in the sample, the ten largest clones hold 12%. This entry is derived from a study of cytomegalovirus exposure and HLA in healthy donors. Germline CDR1 is MNHEY and CDR2 is SVGAGI. With 0 bases removed from V and 1 base from J, the gap between germline ends came to 6 bases. The length of the CDR3 is 15 residues.

The chain employs TRBV6-5 and TRBJ2-2, with D possibly matching TRBD1 (5 bases). Sample: PBMCs. The receptor's source is a woman between 25 and 40 years old in good health and CMV-seropositive. The CDR3, as DNA: TGTGCCAGCAGTTACTCAGGACAGAACACCGGGGAGCTGTTTTTT. Protein: CASSYSGQNTGELFF.